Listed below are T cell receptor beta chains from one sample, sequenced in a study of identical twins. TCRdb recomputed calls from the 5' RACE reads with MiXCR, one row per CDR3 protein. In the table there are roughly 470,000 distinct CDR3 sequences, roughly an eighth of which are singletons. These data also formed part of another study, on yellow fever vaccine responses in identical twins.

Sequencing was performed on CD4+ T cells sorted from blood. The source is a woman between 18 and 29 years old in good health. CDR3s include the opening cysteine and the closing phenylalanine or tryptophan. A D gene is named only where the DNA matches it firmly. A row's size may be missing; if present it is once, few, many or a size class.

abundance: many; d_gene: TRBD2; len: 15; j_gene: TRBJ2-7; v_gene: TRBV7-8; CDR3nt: TGTGCCAGCAGCCCACTAGCGGGAGGATCATACGAGCAGTACTTC; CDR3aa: CASSPLAGGSYEQYF
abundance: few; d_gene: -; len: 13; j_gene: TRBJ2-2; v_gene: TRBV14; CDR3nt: TGTGCCAGCAGCCATTTCAGGACCGGGGAGCTGTTTTTT; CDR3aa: CASSHFRTGELFF
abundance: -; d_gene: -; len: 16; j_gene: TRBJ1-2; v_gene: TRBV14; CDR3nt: TGTGCCAGCAGCCAAGAGATACCGGGGACTAACTATGGCTACACCTTC; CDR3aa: CASSQEIPGTNYGYTF
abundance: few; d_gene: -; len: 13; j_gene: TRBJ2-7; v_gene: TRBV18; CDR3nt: TGTGCCAGCTCCTCGACAGTGTACTACGAGCAGTACTTC; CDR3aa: CASSSTVYYEQYF
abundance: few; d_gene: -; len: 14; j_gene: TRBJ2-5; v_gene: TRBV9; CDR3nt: TGTGCCAGCAACCGTCGGAGCAGCGAAGAGACCCAGTACTTC; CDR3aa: CASNRRSSEETQYF
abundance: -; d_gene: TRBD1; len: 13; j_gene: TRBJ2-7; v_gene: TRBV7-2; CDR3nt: TGTGCCAGCAGTACCGGGACAGGTAACGAGCAGTACTTC; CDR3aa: CASSTGTGNEQYF
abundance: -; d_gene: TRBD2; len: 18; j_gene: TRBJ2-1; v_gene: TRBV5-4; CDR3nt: TGTGCCAGCAGCCTGTTCTCTTCCGGGACTAGCGGGGGGGCCTCCTTATTCTTC; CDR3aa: CASSLFSSGTSGGASLFF
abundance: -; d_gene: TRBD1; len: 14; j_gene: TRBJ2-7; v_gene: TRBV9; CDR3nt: TGTGCCAGCAGCGTCGGGACAGGGGTTTACGAGCAGTACTTC; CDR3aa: CASSVGTGVYEQYF
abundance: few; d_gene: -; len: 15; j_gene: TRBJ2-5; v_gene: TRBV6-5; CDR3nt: TGTGCCAGCAGTTACAAGGTTACGTACCAAGAGACCCAGTACTTC; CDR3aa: CASSYKVTYQETQYF
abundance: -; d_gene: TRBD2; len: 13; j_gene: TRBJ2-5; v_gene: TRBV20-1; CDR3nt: TGCAGTTCCCAAGCGGGGGCCGGCGAGACCCAGTACTTC; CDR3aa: CSSQAGAGETQYF
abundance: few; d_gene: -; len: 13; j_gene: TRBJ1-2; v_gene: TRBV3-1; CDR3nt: TGTGCCAGCAGCCAAGGGCAGGGATGGGGCTACACCTTC; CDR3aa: CASSQGQGWGYTF
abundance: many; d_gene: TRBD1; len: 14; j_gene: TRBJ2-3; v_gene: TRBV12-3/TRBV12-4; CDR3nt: TGTGCCAGCAGTTTACAGGGGGCTGCAGATACGCAGTATTTT; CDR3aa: CASSLQGAADTQYF
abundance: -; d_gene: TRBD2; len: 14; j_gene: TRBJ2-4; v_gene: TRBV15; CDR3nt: TGTGCCACCAGCAGAGGGGGGGGAGAAAACATTCAGTACTTC; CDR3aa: CATSRGGGENIQYF
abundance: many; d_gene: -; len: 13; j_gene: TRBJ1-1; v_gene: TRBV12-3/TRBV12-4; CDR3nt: TGTGCCAGCAGAACTAGCGGACGCACTGAAGCTTTCTTT; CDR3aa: CASRTSGRTEAFF
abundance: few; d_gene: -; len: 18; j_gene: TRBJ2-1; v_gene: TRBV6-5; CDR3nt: TGTGCCAGCAGTTACTCAGCGACCACGGGGATAACCTACAATGAGCAGTTCTTC; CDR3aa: CASSYSATTGITYNEQFF
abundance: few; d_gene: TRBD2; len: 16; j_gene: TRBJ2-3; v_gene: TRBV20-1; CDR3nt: TGCAGTGCTAGAGATCAGGCGGGGGGGCTGAGGCCTACGCAGTATTTT; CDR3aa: CSARDQAGGLRPTQYF
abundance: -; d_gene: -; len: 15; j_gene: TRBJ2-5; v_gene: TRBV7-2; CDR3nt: TGTGCCAGCAGCTTAGCAGGGTGGTACCAAGAGACCCAGTACTTC; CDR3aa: CASSLAGWYQETQYF
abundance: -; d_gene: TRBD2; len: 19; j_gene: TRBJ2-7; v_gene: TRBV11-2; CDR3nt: TGTGCCAGCAGCTGGGGGACTAGCGGGTACCCAGTGAGGGCCTACGAGCAGTACTTC; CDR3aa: CASSWGTSGYPVRAYEQYF
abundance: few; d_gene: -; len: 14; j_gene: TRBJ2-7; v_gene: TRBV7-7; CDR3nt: TGTGCTAGCAGCTTATCGGACGGTTCCTACGAGCAGTACTTC; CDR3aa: CASSLSDGSYEQYF
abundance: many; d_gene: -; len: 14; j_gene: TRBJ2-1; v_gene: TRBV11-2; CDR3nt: TGTGCCAGCAGTTTGGAGAGCTCCTACAATGAGCAGTTCTTC; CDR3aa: CASSLESSYNEQFF
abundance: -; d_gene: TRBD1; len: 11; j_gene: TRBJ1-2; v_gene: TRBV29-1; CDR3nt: TGCAGCGTTAACAGGGGAGGGGGCTACACCTTC; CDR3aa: CSVNRGGGYTF
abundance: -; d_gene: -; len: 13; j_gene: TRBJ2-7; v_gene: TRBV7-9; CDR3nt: TGTGCCAGCAGCTTAGAAGCGGGTGGCGAGCAGTACTTC; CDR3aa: CASSLEAGGEQYF
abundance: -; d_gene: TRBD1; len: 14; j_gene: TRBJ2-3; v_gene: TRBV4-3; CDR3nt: TGCGCCAGCAGCCAAGTCGGACAGGCAGATACGCAGTATTTT; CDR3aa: CASSQVGQADTQYF
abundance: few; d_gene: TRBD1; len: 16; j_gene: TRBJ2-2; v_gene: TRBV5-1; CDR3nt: TGCGCCAGCAGCTTGTCTGGACAGGGATATTCCGGGGAGCTGTTTTTT; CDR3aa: CASSLSGQGYSGELFF
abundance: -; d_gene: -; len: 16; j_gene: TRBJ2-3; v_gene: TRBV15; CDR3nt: TGTGCCACCAGCGGTGACTCGACACCATTTGGGGATACGCAGTATTTT; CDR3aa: CATSGDSTPFGDTQYF
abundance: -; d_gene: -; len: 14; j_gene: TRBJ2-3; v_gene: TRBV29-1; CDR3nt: TGCAGCGTTGATCACGGGATAGGCACAGATACGCAGTATTTT; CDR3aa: CSVDHGIGTDTQYF
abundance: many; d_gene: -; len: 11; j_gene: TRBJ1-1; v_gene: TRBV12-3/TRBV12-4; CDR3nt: TGTGCCAGCAGTTACAGGAGTGAAGCTTTCTTT; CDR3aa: CASSYRSEAFF
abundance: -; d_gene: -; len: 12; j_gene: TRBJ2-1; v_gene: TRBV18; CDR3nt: TGTGCCAGCTCACCACAGGACGGTGAGCAGTTCTTC; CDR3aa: CASSPQDGEQFF
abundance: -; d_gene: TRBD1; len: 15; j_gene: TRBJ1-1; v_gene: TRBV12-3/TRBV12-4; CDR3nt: TGTGCCAGCAGTCTCCGACAGGGAAGGAACACTGAAGCTTTCTTT; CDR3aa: CASSLRQGRNTEAFF
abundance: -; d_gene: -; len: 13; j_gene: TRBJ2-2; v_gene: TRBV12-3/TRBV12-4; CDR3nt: TGTGCCAGCAGTTCCCAGGCGGCCGGGGAGCTGTTTTTT; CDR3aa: CASSSQAAGELFF
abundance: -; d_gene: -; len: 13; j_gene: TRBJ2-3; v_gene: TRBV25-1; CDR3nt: TGTGCCAGCAGTCGGGGGGCCTTAATTACGCAGTATTTT; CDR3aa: CASSRGALITQYF
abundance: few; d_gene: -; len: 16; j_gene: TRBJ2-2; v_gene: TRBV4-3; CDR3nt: TGCGCCAGCAGCCAAGATGTTGGACTGCCCACCGGGGAGCTGTTTTTT; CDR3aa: CASSQDVGLPTGELFF
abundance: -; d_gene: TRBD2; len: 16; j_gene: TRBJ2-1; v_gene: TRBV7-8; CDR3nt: TGTGCCAGCAGCCCGATAGCGGGAGGGTGGAACAATGAGCAGTTCTTC; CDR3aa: CASSPIAGGWNNEQFF
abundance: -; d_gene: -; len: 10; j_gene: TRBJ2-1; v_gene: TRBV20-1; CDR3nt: TGCAGTGCTAGAGGGCAGGGACAGTTCTTC; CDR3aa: CSARGQGQFF
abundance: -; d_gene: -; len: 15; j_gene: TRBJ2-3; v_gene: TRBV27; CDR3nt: TGTGCCAGCAGAATGTTTCCCTTTAGCACAGATACGCAGTATTTT; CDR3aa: CASRMFPFSTDTQYF
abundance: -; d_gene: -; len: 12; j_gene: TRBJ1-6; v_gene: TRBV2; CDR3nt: TGTGCCGTCAGGGGACCCGCAAATCCCCTCCACTTT; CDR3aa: CAVRGPANPLHF
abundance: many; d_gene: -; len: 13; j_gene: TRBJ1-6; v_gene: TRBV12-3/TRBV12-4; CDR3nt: TGTGCCAGCAGGGGACGATTTAATTCACCCCTCCACTTT; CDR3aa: CASRGRFNSPLHF
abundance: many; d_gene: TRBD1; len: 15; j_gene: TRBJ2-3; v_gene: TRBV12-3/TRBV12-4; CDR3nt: TGTGCCAGCAGTTTAGAAGGGGGCCGGACAGATACGCAGTATTTT; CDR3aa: CASSLEGGRTDTQYF
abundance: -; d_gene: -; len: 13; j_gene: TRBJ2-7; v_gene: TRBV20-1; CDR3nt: TGCAGTGGGTTTTACAGGGCTGTCAACGAGCAGTACTTC; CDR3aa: CSGFYRAVNEQYF
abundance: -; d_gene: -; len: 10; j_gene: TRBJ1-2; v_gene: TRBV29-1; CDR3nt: TGCAGCGTGCAATCGGATGGCTACACCTTC; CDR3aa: CSVQSDGYTF
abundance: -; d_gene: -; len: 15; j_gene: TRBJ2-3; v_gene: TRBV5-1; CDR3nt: TGCGCCAGCAGCCTACAGGGTGTCTCCACAGATACGCAGTATTTT; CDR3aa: CASSLQGVSTDTQYF
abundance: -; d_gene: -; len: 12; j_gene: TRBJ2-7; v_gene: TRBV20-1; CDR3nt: TGCAGTGCTAGTTTGACAGGCTACGAGCAGTACTTC; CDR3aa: CSASLTGYEQYF
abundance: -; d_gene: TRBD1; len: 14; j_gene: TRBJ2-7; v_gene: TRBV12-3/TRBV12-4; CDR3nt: TGTGCCAGCAGTCGGACAGGGACTCAAGGACAGCAGTACTTC; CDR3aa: CASSRTGTQGQQYF
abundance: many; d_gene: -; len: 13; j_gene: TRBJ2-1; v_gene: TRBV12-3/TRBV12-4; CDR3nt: TGTGCCAGCAGTTTACACGAGGGAGATGAGCAGTTCTTC; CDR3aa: CASSLHEGDEQFF
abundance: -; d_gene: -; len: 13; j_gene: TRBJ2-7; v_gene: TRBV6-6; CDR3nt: TGTGCCAGCACCGTTTCGGGGTCCTACGAGCAGTACTTC; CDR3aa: CASTVSGSYEQYF
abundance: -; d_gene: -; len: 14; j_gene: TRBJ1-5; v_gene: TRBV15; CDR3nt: TGTGCCACCAGCAGAACAGGGTTCGGGCAGCCCCAGCATTTT; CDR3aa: CATSRTGFGQPQHF
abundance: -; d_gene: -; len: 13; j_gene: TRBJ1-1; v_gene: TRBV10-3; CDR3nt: TGTGCCACCGAGGACACGGCTCGAACTGAAGCTTTCTTT; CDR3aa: CATEDTARTEAFF
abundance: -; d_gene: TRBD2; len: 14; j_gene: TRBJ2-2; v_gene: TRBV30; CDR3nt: TGTGCCTGGAAGACTAGCGGATACACCGGGGAGCTGTTTTTT; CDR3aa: CAWKTSGYTGELFF
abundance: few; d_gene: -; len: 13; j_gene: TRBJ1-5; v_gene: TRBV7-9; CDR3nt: TGTGCCAGCAGCTTAACGTCGAGGGACCCCCAGCATTTT; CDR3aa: CASSLTSRDPQHF
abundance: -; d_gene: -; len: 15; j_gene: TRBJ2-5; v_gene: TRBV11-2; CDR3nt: TGTGCCAGCAGCTTTGATCTTGGGATCCAAGAGACCCAGTACTTC; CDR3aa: CASSFDLGIQETQYF
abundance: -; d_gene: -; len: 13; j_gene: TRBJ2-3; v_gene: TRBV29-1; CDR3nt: TGCAGCGAACGACGGAGGGTGGGAGATACGCAGTATTTT; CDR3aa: CSERRRVGDTQYF
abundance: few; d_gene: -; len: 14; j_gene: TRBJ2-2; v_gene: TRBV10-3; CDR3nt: TGTGCCATCAGTGATAGCGCGAACACCGGGGAGCTGTTTTTT; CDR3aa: CAISDSANTGELFF